These 10 T cell receptor beta chains came from one sample sequenced in a study of blood T cells in healthy people across ages. Using a J-beta primer mix together with a sample-barcoded 5' primer, a second PCR was run for roughly 6 to 11 cycles. Using its own MiXCR run on the 5' RACE reads, TCRdb lists one record per CDR3 protein. Of around 790,000 distinct CDR3 sequences listed, roughly 44% are singletons. The sequencing input was blood. The receptors derive from a man aged 55 to 70 in good health.

The rearrangement links TRBV20-1 to TRBJ2-7, with 9 bases aligning to TRBD1. From germline, CDR1 is DFQATT and CDR2 SNEGSKA (reference sequence). This CDR3 is 14 amino acids long. The trim removed 6 bases at V and 1 base at J, leaving 7 bases unmatched. In nucleotides, the CDR3 is TGCAGTGCCGCGGACAGGGGAGGTTCCTACGAGCAGTACTTC. Translated: CSAADRGGSYEQYF.

The chain couples TRBV20-1 to TRBJ2-1; TRBD2 is a possible D gene (6 bases). CDR1 and CDR2 from the germline V gene are DFQATT and SNEGSKA (reference sequence). This CDR3 is 16 amino acids long. V lost 0 bases and J 3 bases, leaving 15 bases between the germline ends. Written as DNA, the CDR3 is TGCAGTGCTAGAGATCCAATCGGGGGAGACTACAATGAGCAGTTCTTC. Its translation: CSARDPIGGDYNEQFF.

The chain carries TRBV5-1 and TRBJ2-7; D perhaps matches TRBD1 (6 bases). The CDR3 contains 16 residues. Germline V gene data show CDR1 as SGHRS and CDR2 as YFSETQ. The V gene lost 3 bases and the J gene lost 2 bases, with 18 bases spanning the gap. The CDR3 DNA reads as TGCGCCAGCAGCTATTTACCTCAAGGGGGAACCTACGAGCAGTACTTC. This gives the protein CASSYLPQGGTYEQYF.

A few counts support this clonotype. This rearrangement joins TRBV20-1 to TRBJ2-7; D tentatively reads TRBD1 or TRBD2 (5 bases each). V was trimmed by 1 base and J by 3 bases, leaving 13 bases between them. Germline V lookup: CDR1 DFQATT, CDR2 SNEGSKA (reference sequence). This CDR3 comprises 14 residues. CDR3 amino acids: CSARAGLTNYEQYF. CDR3 in DNA: TGCAGTGCTAGAGCGGGGCTAACCAACTACGAGCAGTACTTC.

This clonotype was found a few times. V is TRBV7-2 and J is TRBJ2-5; 9 bases are a match to TRBD2. With the DNA end fitting TRBJ2-7 better, the J assignment may be wrong. The CDR3 loop spans 16 amino acids. The germline gives CDR1 SGHTA, CDR2 FQGNSA. CDR3 DNA sequence: TGTGCCAGCAGCTCTAACCCCCTAGCGGGGAGCAACGAGCAGTACTTC. Protein: CASSSNPLAGSNEQYF.

The chain joins TRBV7-2 to TRBJ2-4; 7 positions agree with TRBD1. CDR1 SGHTA and CDR2 FQGNSA come from the germline V gene. The V segment lost 9 bases and the J segment 1 base; nucleotides outside the gene matches: 3. There are 13 residues in the CDR3. The DNA of the CDR3 is TGTGCCAGATTACAGGGGGCCAAAAACATTCAGTACTTC. It specifies CARLQGAKNIQYF.

This chain joins TRBV28 and TRBJ2-7; 8 bases fit TRBD2. The germline V gene encodes CDR1 MDHEN and CDR2 SYDVKM. This CDR3 region has 17 residues. V shed 7 bases, J shed 2 bases, and the junction held 16 bases outside the gene matches. The CDR3 is CASTLQGVGRGAYEQYF. The CDR3 DNA reads TGTGCCAGCACTCTTCAAGGGGTAGGGCGGGGGGCCTACGAGCAGTACTTC.

The gene calls are TRBV10-3 and TRBJ1-1; TRBD1 matches at 9 bases. The CDR3 totals 14 residues. Per germline, CDR1 ENHRY and CDR2 SYGVKD. The trim removed 2 bases at V and 6 bases at J, leaving 4 bases unmatched. The CDR3 here is CAISEDRGDSEAFF. Written as DNA, the CDR3 is TGTGCCATCAGTGAGGACAGGGGGGATTCTGAAGCTTTCTTT.

The chain is built from TRBV5-1 and TRBJ2-1, with 10 positions matching TRBD2. This CDR3 has 13 amino acids. V lost 5 bases, J lost 6 bases, and 2 bases stayed unmatched. Germline loops: CDR1 SGHRS, CDR2 YFSETQ. The CDR3 sequence: CASRLAGGNEQFF. The CDR3, as DNA: TGCGCCAGCAGGTTAGCGGGGGGCAATGAGCAGTTCTTC. The variable domain in full, completed from reference TRBV5-1 and TRBJ2-1, reads KAGVTQTPRYLIKTRGQQVTLSCSPISGHRSVSWYQQTPGQGLQFLFEYFSETQRNKGNFPGRFSGRQFSNSRSEMNVSTLELGDSALYLCASRLAGGNEQFFGPGTRLTVL.

This chain uses TRBV7-2 with TRBJ2-5; 7 bases fit TRBD2. The junction had 12 bases not matched to a gene; V was cut back by 6 bases and J by 11 bases. In germline, CDR1 is SGHTA, CDR2 FQGNSA. This CDR3 region has 13 residues. CDR3 bases: TGTGCCAGCAGACCAGGCAGCGGGAATGAGCAGTACTTC. Translated: CASRPGSGNEQYF.